The source of this T cell receptor beta chain is a study of patients and donors after allogeneic stem cell transplantation. TCRdb fed the RT-PCR reads into MiXCR, producing one record per CDR3 protein. Of 160,000 or so distinct CDR3 sequences listed, roughly 24% are singletons. The germline CDR1 and CDR2 sequences are MNHNY and SVGAGI (reference sequence). CDR3 length equals 14 residues. V gave up 2 bases and J gave up 8 bases, with 10 bases separating them. The receptor was isolated from a human donor who was either an allogeneic HSCT recipient or a stem cell or donor lymphocyte infusion donor (not recorded which). It is not recorded whose cells these are; they may come from a transplant donor. V gene TRBV6-6 combines with J gene TRBJ1-6; perhaps TRBD1 as D (5 bases). Sequenced material: blood, either unsorted or a sorted T cell fraction (not recorded which). The CDR3 reads CASSYAIGDSPLHF. The CDR3 region has the DNA TGTGCCAGCAGTTACGCGATAGGGGATTCACCCCTCCACTTT.